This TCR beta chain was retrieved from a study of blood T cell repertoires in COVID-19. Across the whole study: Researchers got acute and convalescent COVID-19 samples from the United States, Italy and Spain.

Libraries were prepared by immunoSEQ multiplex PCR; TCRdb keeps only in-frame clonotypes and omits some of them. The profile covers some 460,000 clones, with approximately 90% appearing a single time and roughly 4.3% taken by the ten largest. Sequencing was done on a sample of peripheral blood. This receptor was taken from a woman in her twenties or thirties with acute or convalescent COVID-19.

CDR3 region: CASSSWAGGGETQYF. The CDR3 DNA reads TGTGCCAGCAGCTCGTGGGCGGGCGGGGGAGAGACCCAGTACTTC. V gene TRBV7-9 combines with J gene TRBJ2-5, with 7 bases aligning to TRBD2. The trim removed 4 bases at V and 4 bases at J, leaving 9 bases unmatched. The CDR3 runs to 15 residues. Germline CDR1 and CDR2: SEHNR and FQNEAQ (reference sequence).